Listed here are 4 T cell receptor beta chains from one sample, sequenced in a study of T cells in Graves' hyperthyroidism and ophthalmopathy. It was RNA transcripts that yielded the amplified TCR beta CDR3 regions. The primer set for the first-round RT-PCR of the TCR CDR3 was HTBI. TCRdb used MiXCR to reprocess the multiplex PCR reads, holding one entry per CDR3 protein. The table records approximately 530,000 distinct CDR3 sequences, about a sixth of them present only once. Input material: blood. These receptor sequences come from a woman in her late teens or twenties with Graves' hyperthyroidism.

This clonotype was observed a few times. The chain has TRBV28 and TRBJ2-7, with 13 positions matching TRBD2. The CDR3 covers 16 residues. Germline V lookup: CDR1 MDHEN, CDR2 SYDVKM. V trimming: 3 bases; J trimming: 5 bases; junction bases outside the gene matches: 7. The DNA for the CDR3 is TGTGCCAGCAGTTTGGTACTAGCGGGAGGGAGAAACGAGCAGTACTTC. Protein sequence: CASSLVLAGGRNEQYF.

Ten or more counts support this clonotype. The J gene is TRBJ1-4, the V gene TRBV12-3 or TRBV12-4; D is unclear. V lost 1 base and J 2 bases, leaving 8 bases between the germline ends. The CDR3 runs to 15 residues. CDR3: CASSLGGSTNEKLFF. In DNA, the CDR3 is TGTGCCAGCAGTTTAGGTGGCAGCACTAATGAAAAACTGTTTTTT.

The rearrangement links TRBV18 to TRBJ2-7; D uncertain. V dropped 3 bases and J dropped 2 bases, with 11 bases sitting between them. The CDR3 runs 14 residues. Looked up from germline, CDR1 is KGHSH and CDR2 is LQKENI. The CDR3 DNA sequence: TGTGCCAGCTCACCCAGACAAGTAACCTACGAGCAGTACTTC. It specifies CASSPRQVTYEQYF.

The chain joins TRBV27 to TRBJ2-5; 7 bases map to TRBD1. This CDR3 contains 17 residues. V lost 5 bases and J lost 1; bases outside the gene matches: 13. The germline gives CDR1 MNHEY, CDR2 SMNVEV (reference sequence). As DNA, the CDR3 is TGTGCCAGCAGTCCAAAGCCATGGACAGGCCCCCAAGAGACCCAGTACTTC. Amino acids: CASSPKPWTGPQETQYF.